The clone carrying this T cell receptor delta chain was detected a few times. The data originate from a study of delta chains in infants with herpesvirus infections. Gamma-chain- and delta-chain-specific primers converted PBMC RNA into TCR cDNA. TCRdb redid clone calling on the RT-PCR reads using CATT. The repertoire holds 1,200 to 1,500 delta-chain clones, under 30% seen once, with less than 7.5% in the top ten. Sequences were derived from peripheral blood, sampled at time point 1 of longitudinal follow-up. This TCR was recovered from a human donor who was a Ugandan infant, either HIV-exposed or HIV-unexposed (not recorded which).

CDR3 loop: CACDTARSLPMWGSPPGTDKLIF. The CDR3 bases are TGTGCCTGTGACACCGCCCGTTCCCTTCCGATGTGGGGGAGCCCCCCGGGGACCGATAAACTCATCTTT. V and J are TRDV2 and TRDJ1, with D possibly matching TRDD3 (7 bases). CDR1 is GEAIGNYY and CDR2 is EKD in the germline V gene. This CDR3 is 23 amino acids long. V was cut by 0 bases and J by 2 bases, with 36 bases left in between.